This T cell receptor beta chain was recovered during a study of T cells after posttransplantation cyclophosphamide. A remark on this clone: In the same sample, other DNA sequences code for this CDR3.

The CDR3 is 15 residues long. CDR1 MNHNY and CDR2 SVGAGI come from the germline V gene (reference sequence). The V and J ends lost 5 bases and 0 bases respectively, with 13 bases between them. Sequencing used immunoSEQ multiplex PCR; TCRdb keeps in-frame clones, though not all of them. The data contain about 46,000 clones, 92% of them singletons. The chain recombines TRBV6-6 with TRBJ1-1; D gene unclear. The material sequenced was PBMCs. The origin of this receptor is a woman aged 45-60 years in good health and a related stem cell transplant donor. This chain's CDR3 is CASSPKAGMNTEAFF. In nucleotides, the CDR3 is TGTGCCAGCAGTCCCAAGGCGGGCATGAACACTGAAGCTTTCTTT.